The sequence of this T cell receptor beta chain was determined in a study of shared clonotypes between healthy human individuals. CDR1 is SGHTA, CDR2 FQGNSA, per germline. This CDR3 is built from 13 residues. Trimming pared 5 bases from V and 8 bases from J, leaving 13 bases between. Repertoires were generated with immunoSEQ multiplex PCR, while TCRdb's copy carries only in-frame clones and drops some. The profile covers under 1,100,000 clones, with approximately 80% appearing a single time and 0.5% to 0.65% taken by the ten largest. The rearrangement joins TRBV7-2 to TRBJ1-5; D call uncertain. Sequences were obtained from memory CD4+ T cells from PBMCs. The sample's subset: CD45RA-negative fraction. The TCR was taken from a man aged 18-30 years in good health. Some clones in this sample may be carry-over from other donors' samples. As DNA, the CDR3 is TGTGCCAGCAGCCACGACGCTCAAAAGCCCCAGCATTTT. It translates to CASSHDAQKPQHF.